This TCR beta chain originates from a study of blood T cell repertoires in COVID-19. The overall study: The origin of the acute and convalescent COVID-19 samples was the United States, Italy and Spain. PBMCs, B-cell-depleted T cells, or T cells provided the cDNA or gDNA that made up the material.

In the authors' workflow: Amplification of reference gene primers provided the estimated nucleated cell counts. Here immunoSEQ multiplex PCR was the method, and the copy in TCRdb shows in-frame clones only, minus some. V, J and clone size are those of that table, while D and trimming were read from the DNA. The top ten hold around 16% of the sample, which has 150,000 to 200,000 clones, 60% to 80% seen once. Deletions cut 2 bases from V and 2 bases from J, with 8 bases between. CDR3 size: 14 residues. CDR1 and CDR2 (germline): MDHEN, SYDVKM. The sample consisted of peripheral blood. This sequence was found in a man aged 55 to 70 with active or convalescent COVID-19. The chain recombines TRBV28 with TRBJ2-3; D not resolved. CDR3 bases: TGTGCCAGCAGTTTAGCGGCAGCCACAGATACGCAGTATTTT. It encodes CASSLAAATDTQYF.